This T cell receptor beta chain was recorded in a study of blood T cell repertoires in COVID-19. Study-level background: PBMCs, B-cell-depleted T cells, or T cells provided the cDNA or gDNA that made up the material.

During active infection, Seattle patients enrolled and were then monitored through disease. Germline values: CDR1 MDHEN, CDR2 SYDVKM. V shed 4 bases and J shed 7 bases, with 16 bases lying between them. The CDR3 is 14 residues long. Original analysis: Scientists estimated how many nucleated cells there were by amplifying reference gene primers. Assay: immunoSEQ multiplex PCR; the TCRdb copy retains only in-frame clones and omits some. The V and J calls and clone size come from that table; D and trimming were worked out from the DNA. In the table there are around 260,000 clones, more than 75% of which are singletons.

This receptor was obtained from a woman in her sixties with COVID-19, enrolled during active disease. The sample consisted of peripheral blood. The V call is TRBV28, the J call TRBJ2-5, with no clear D. For the CDR3, the DNA is TGTGCCAGCAGTTCTCCCCACTCTATCGGGACCCAGTACTTC. The encoded protein is CASSSPHSIGTQYF.